This TCR beta chain was profiled in a study of memory CD4+ T cells and cytomegalovirus serostatus. Study summary: This sample comes from healthy Belgian adults, 8 to 10 CMV seropositive, under 25 seronegative. Findings of the study overall: Each of some 67 CMV-associated TCRbeta sequences occurred in one to five individuals. Median bootstrapped AUC for CMV status was approximately 0.96 originally, approximately 0.93 US-trained.

V trimming: 6 bases; J trimming: 2 bases; junction bases outside the gene matches: 8. The CDR3 extends over 16 amino acids. Germline V CDR1 and CDR2: SGHTA, FQGNSA. As regards this clone: Its antigen is unidentified.

Single viable CD3+CD4+CD8-CD45RO+ cells were sorted as the memory CD4+ T cells. Assay: immunoSEQ multiplex PCR; the TCRdb copy retains only in-frame clones and omits some. This sample has some 64,000 clones, with around 83% found just once. The source material was memory CD4+ T cells from blood. The chain joins TRBV7-2 to TRBJ2-1; 9 bases are shared with TRBD1. The origin of this receptor is an adult in good health and CMV-seronegative. The CDR3 DNA sequence: TGTGCCAGCAGGCTTACAACAGGGGGCGCCTACAATGAGCAGTTCTTC. Residues: CASRLTTGGAYNEQFF.